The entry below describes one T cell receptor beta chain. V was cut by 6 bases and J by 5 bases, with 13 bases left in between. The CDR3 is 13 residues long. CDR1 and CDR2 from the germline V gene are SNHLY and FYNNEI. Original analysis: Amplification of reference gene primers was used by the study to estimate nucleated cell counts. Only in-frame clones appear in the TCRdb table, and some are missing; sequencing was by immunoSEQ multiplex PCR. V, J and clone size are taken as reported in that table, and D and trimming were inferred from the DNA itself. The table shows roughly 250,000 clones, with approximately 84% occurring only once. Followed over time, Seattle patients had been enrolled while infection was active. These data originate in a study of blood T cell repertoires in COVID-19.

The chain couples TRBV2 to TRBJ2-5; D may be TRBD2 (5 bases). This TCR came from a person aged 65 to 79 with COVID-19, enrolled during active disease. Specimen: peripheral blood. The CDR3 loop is CASRPGVGETQYF. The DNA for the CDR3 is TGTGCCAGCAGGCCCGGGGTTGGGGAGACCCAGTACTTC.